These 29 T cell receptor beta chains share one sample of origin, sequenced in a study of T-cell memory formation after mild COVID-19. TCRdb reprocessed the 5' RACE reads with MiXCR, giving one entry per CDR3 protein. The data show around 530,000 distinct CDR3 sequences, about a fifth seen once. The source material was PBMCs or a T cell subset sorted from them (not recorded which). All receptors derive from an adult woman who had mild COVID-19 (a few samples of this study predate the infection). Cell type and time point are not known.

This clonotype was recorded a few times. This CDR3 is CASSLGRGTGSNSPLHF. Written as DNA, the CDR3 is TGTGCCAGCAGCTTGGGGAGAGGGACAGGTTCTAATTCACCCCTCCACTTT. The rearrangement uses TRBV7-2 and TRBJ1-6; 8 bases map to TRBD1. The CDR3 contains 17 residues. Trimming at V came to 3 bases and at J to 6 bases, leaving 10 bases not matched to a gene. From germline, CDR1 is SGHTA and CDR2 FQGNSA.

CDR3 coding DNA: TGTGCCATCAGTGAGTCGGGACAGGGTTTCTACGAGCAGTACTTC. It encodes CAISESGQGFYEQYF. This chain links TRBV10-3 with TRBJ2-7, with 9 bases identical to TRBD1. The germline gives CDR1 ENHRY, CDR2 SYGVKD. The V gene end was trimmed by 0 bases and the J gene end by 3 bases; junction bases not matched to a gene: 3. This CDR3 contains 15 residues.

This clonotype was detected only a few times. The chain employs TRBV27 and TRBJ2-1; weak D call: TRBD2 (6 bases). V lost 0 bases, J lost 8 bases, and 20 bases lay in between. This CDR3 is built from 17 residues. Per the germline V gene, CDR1 is MNHEY and CDR2 is SMNVEV (reference sequence). The CDR3 DNA sequence: TGTGCCAGCAGTTTATCAGCTCCGACGACTAGTGTCGATGAGCAGTTCTTC. It codes for CASSLSAPTTSVDEQFF.

The gene calls are TRBV12-3 or TRBV12-4 and TRBJ2-3; 8 bases match TRBD2. Germline trimming cut 5 bases from V and 11 bases from J; bases unmatched to any gene: 9. The CDR3 is 13 amino acids. The CDR3 protein is CASSDVGTRGQYF. DNA of the CDR3: TGTGCCAGCAGTGATGTTGGGACTAGGGGGCAGTATTTT.

This chain links TRBV7-9 with TRBJ1-4; no clear D. CDR1 is SEHNR, CDR2 FQNEAQ, per germline (reference sequence). Trimming removed 2 bases from V and 8 bases from J, with 3 bases in between. The CDR3 is 11 amino acids. CDR3 bases: TGTGCCAGCAGCTTACAGGAAAAACTGTTTTTT. Its protein product is CASSLQEKLFF.

The chain employs TRBV24-1 and TRBJ2-3, with TRBD1 matching over 7 bases. Germline lookup yields CDR1 KGHDR and CDR2 SFDVKD. V lost 1 base, J lost 4 bases, and 1 base stayed unmatched. CDR3 length: 14 amino acids. The CDR3 loop is CATSDFQGADTQYF. The CDR3 DNA reads as TGTGCCACCAGTGATTTTCAGGGGGCAGATACGCAGTATTTT.

This chain links TRBV4-2 with TRBJ1-2; D might be TRBD1 (6 bases). Trimming left V 0 bases short and J 4 bases short, with 12 bases between. The CDR3 spans 15 residues. Germline loops: CDR1 LGHNA, CDR2 YNFKEQ. The CDR3, as DNA: TGTGCCAGCAGCCAAGATCCGGGGGCTGGCTATGGCTACACCTTC. It yields the protein CASSQDPGAGYGYTF.

This clonotype occurred a few times. This chain joins TRBV12-3 or TRBV12-4 and TRBJ2-5; TRBD1 aligns across 11 bases. V shed 6 bases and J 4 bases; nucleotides not matched to a gene: 7. The CDR3 contains 15 residues. DNA for the CDR3: TGTGCCAGCAGATCTACCGGGACAGGGGGAGAGACCCAGTACTTC. It encodes CASRSTGTGGETQYF.

There are a few counts of this clonotype. The V call is TRBV5-1, the J call TRBJ2-2; D remains ambiguous. Germline V gives CDR1 SGHRS, CDR2 YFSETQ. The germline V and J ends were trimmed by 1 base and 3 bases, with 10 bases remaining between them. The CDR3 is 15 amino acids. The CDR3 region is CASSLTEPYTGELFF. Here the CDR3 DNA reads TGCGCCAGCAGCTTGACAGAGCCGTACACCGGGGAGCTGTTTTTT.

The CDR3, as DNA: TGTGCCACCAGTCCAAGGGGACTAGCGGGAAGCACAGATACGCAGTATTTT. This sequence encodes CATSPRGLAGSTDTQYF. The chain links TRBV24-1 to TRBJ2-3; TRBD2 matches at 13 bases. The trim removed 6 bases at V and 0 bases at J, leaving 5 bases unmatched. This CDR3 is 17 amino acids long. Germline loops: CDR1 KGHDR, CDR2 SFDVKD.

The gene calls are TRBV3-1 and TRBJ2-5; no definite D call. Germline CDR1 LGHDT, CDR2 YNNKEL (reference sequence). CDR3 length: 14 amino acids. V was cut by 0 bases and J by 4 bases, with 9 bases left in between. The CDR3 DNA reads as TGTGCCAGCAGCCAAGACCCGGGCCGAGAGACCCAGTACTTC. This codes for CASSQDPGRETQYF.

The sample holds a few counts of this clonotype. The rearrangement joins TRBV5-6 to TRBJ2-3, with 9 bases aligning to TRBD2. Trimming took 3 bases from V and 1 from J; bases not matched to a gene: 3. The germline V gene encodes CDR1 SGHDT and CDR2 YYEEEE. The CDR3 spans 15 residues. In DNA form, the CDR3 reads TGTGCCAGCAGCTCCGGCGGGGGGGGCACAGATACGCAGTATTTT. Translated, it gives CASSSGGGGTDTQYF.

V is TRBV5-4 and J is TRBJ2-1; possible D gene TRBD2, 5 bases. V lost 6 bases and J 3 bases, leaving 13 bases between the germline ends. This CDR3 has 14 residues. The germline V gene encodes CDR1 SGHNT and CDR2 YYREEE (reference sequence). CDR3 amino acids: CASNPARDYNEQFF. In DNA form, the CDR3 reads TGTGCCAGCAACCCCGCCCGGGACTACAATGAGCAGTTCTTC. Complete variable domain (other parts from reference TRBV5-4 and TRBJ2-1): ETGVTQSPTHLIKTRGQQVTLRCSSQSGHNTVSWYQQALGQGPQFIFQYYREEENGRGNFPPRFSGLQFPNYSSELNVNALELDDSALYLCASNPARDYNEQFFGPGTRLTVL.

The chain links TRBV6-2 or TRBV6-3 to TRBJ1-2, with D perhaps matching TRBD1 (6 bases). Germline CDR1 is MNHEY and CDR2 is SVGEGT. This CDR3 spans 15 amino acids. V shed 5 bases and J shed 4 bases, with 17 bases lying between them. The CDR3 region is CASSPRGAIGYGYTF. In DNA form, the CDR3 reads TGTGCCAGCAGTCCTCGGGGGGCGATTGGCTATGGCTACACCTTC.

This clonotype was seen more than once but under ten times. This rearrangement joins TRBV5-1 to TRBJ1-2; a weak D match, TRBD1 (5 bases). Germline V gene data show CDR1 as SGHRS and CDR2 as YFSETQ. Deletions cut 4 bases from V and 4 bases from J, with 14 bases between. The CDR3 totals 14 residues. The DNA for the CDR3 is TGCGCCAGCAGCCAGGCGACAGACAGCTATGGCTACACCTTC. Its protein is CASSQATDSYGYTF.

This clonotype has just a few counts. The chain uses TRBV4-2 and TRBJ2-4, with TRBD2 matching 11 bases. The germline V gene has CDR1 LGHNA and CDR2 YNFKEQ. The trim removed 0 bases at V and 1 base at J, leaving 5 bases unmatched. The CDR3 sequence is 18 residues long. This CDR3 reads CASSQEMGLADAKNIQYF. The CDR3 nucleotides are TGTGCCAGCAGCCAAGAAATGGGACTAGCGGACGCCAAAAACATTCAGTACTTC.

The chain has TRBV5-5 and TRBJ2-7; 9 bases line up with TRBD1. V shed 3 bases, J shed 4 bases, and the junction held 8 bases outside the gene matches. Germline V gene sequence: CDR1 SGHKS, CDR2 YYEKEE (reference sequence). The CDR3 is made up of 15 amino acids. The CDR3 bases are TGTGCCAGCAGCTGGGGACAGGGTAGAGTTTACGAGCAGTACTTC. This codes for CASSWGQGRVYEQYF.

This clonotype was counted only a few times. The chain recombines TRBV5-1 with TRBJ2-1; 13 nucleotides match TRBD2. The CDR3 extends over 17 amino acids. From germline, CDR1 is SGHRS and CDR2 YFSETQ. Unmatched junction bases numbered 6, after V lost 3 bases and J lost 3 bases. The CDR3 region is CASSSGLAGEGYNEQFF. CDR3 bases: TGCGCCAGCAGCTCTGGACTAGCGGGAGAGGGCTACAATGAGCAGTTCTTC.

The chain carries TRBV20-1 and TRBJ1-1; D is ambiguous. CDR3 length: 12 residues. Per germline, CDR1 DFQATT and CDR2 SNEGSKA (reference sequence). The V gene lost 5 bases and the J gene lost 4 bases, with 11 bases spanning the gap. The CDR3 spells CSASREVTEAFF. As DNA, the CDR3 is TGCAGTGCTTCGAGGGAGGTCACTGAAGCTTTCTTT.

The chain uses TRBV6-6 and TRBJ2-3; no definite D call. Trimming cost V 8 bases and J 2 bases, with 20 bases left between them. This CDR3 contains 16 residues. Germline loops: CDR1 MNHNY, CDR2 SVGAGI (reference sequence). The chain's CDR3 is CASPPIKLRYTDTQYF. The CDR3 coding sequence is TGTGCCAGCCCCCCGATTAAGCTCAGATACACAGATACGCAGTATTTT.

This clonotype was recorded a few times. The chain combines TRBV6-1 with TRBJ2-2; D call uncertain. The CDR3 spans 12 residues. From germline, CDR1 is MNHNS and CDR2 SASEGT. Trimming removed 5 bases at V and 3 bases at J, with 4 bases between. The CDR3 here is CASSKYTGELFF. The DNA for the CDR3 is TGTGCCAGCAGTAAATACACCGGGGAGCTGTTTTTT.

This clonotype was recorded a few times. The gene calls are TRBV4-2 and TRBJ2-5; D remains ambiguous. Germline values: CDR1 LGHNA, CDR2 YNFKEQ. This CDR3 is 12 amino acids long. With 1 base removed from V and 8 bases from J, the gap between germline ends came to 8 bases. The chain's CDR3 is CASSQAKETQYF. CDR3 DNA sequence: TGTGCCAGCAGCCAAGCCAAGGAAACCCAGTACTTC.

The rearrangement uses TRBV18 and TRBJ2-6; D is tentatively TRBD1 or TRBD2 (5 bases each). Looked up from germline, CDR1 is KGHSH and CDR2 is LQKENI. Trimming removed 0 bases at V and 0 bases at J, with 15 bases between. This CDR3 contains 19 residues. DNA of the CDR3: TGTGCCAGCTCACCACCGATGAGGGGATGGGACTCTGGGGCCAACGTCCTGACTTTC. It translates to CASSPPMRGWDSGANVLTF.

This clonotype was counted only a few times. This chain uses TRBV6-6 with TRBJ2-5; 11 nucleotides agree with TRBD2. J gave up 3 bases and V 2 bases, and 11 bases lay outside the gene matches. Germline loops: CDR1 MNHNY, CDR2 SVGAGI (reference sequence). The CDR3 has 18 amino acids. In DNA form, the CDR3 reads TGTGCCAGCAGTTACCCCCCGCGCCTTAGCGGGAGGGAAGAGACCCAGTACTTC. Its protein is CASSYPPRLSGREETQYF.

This clonotype has more than one count but fewer than ten. The chain carries TRBV5-1 and TRBJ2-2; D call uncertain. Trimming removed 1 base from V and 4 bases from J, with 5 bases in between. This CDR3 has 13 residues. Germline assignment: CDR1 SGHRS and CDR2 YFSETQ. The CDR3 spells CASSLWATGELFF. The CDR3 DNA sequence: TGCGCCAGCAGCTTGTGGGCCACCGGGGAGCTGTTTTTT.

This clonotype was detected only a few times. The J gene is TRBJ1-5, the V gene TRBV5-1, with TRBD1 as a possible D gene (5 bases). Between the trimmed V and J ends, which lost 0 bases and 3 bases, there was a span of 10 bases. Germline assignment: CDR1 SGHRS and CDR2 YFSETQ. The CDR3 covers 15 residues. The CDR3 DNA follows: TGCGCCAGCAGCTTGGAGGGGATCCACAATCAGCCCCAGCATTTT. This gives the protein CASSLEGIHNQPQHF.

The CDR3 is CASSQATSGATDTQYF. In nucleotides, the CDR3 is TGCGCCAGCAGCCAAGCGACTAGCGGAGCCACAGATACGCAGTATTTT. The V gene is TRBV4-3, the J gene TRBJ2-3; 9 bases line up with TRBD2. The CDR3 runs to 16 residues. With 1 base clipped from V and 2 bases from J, the junction kept 4 bases outside the gene matches. Germline CDR1 is LGHNA and CDR2 is YSLEER.

This clonotype was observed a handful of times. The CDR3 DNA reads as TGTGCCAGCCGGGACAACCTTAATTCACCCCTCCACTTT. Its protein product is CASRDNLNSPLHF. The chain couples TRBV2 to TRBJ1-6; tentative D call: TRBD1 (6 bases). Germline CDR1 SNHLY, CDR2 FYNNEI. The CDR3 has 13 residues. The V and J ends lost 8 bases and 6 bases respectively, with 11 bases between them.

This chain joins TRBV7-9 and TRBJ2-2; 10 nucleotides agree with TRBD1. From germline, CDR1 is SEHNR and CDR2 FQNEAQ (reference sequence). V was clipped by 6 bases and J by 7 bases; unmatched bases: 8. The CDR3 consists of 15 residues. CDR3 loop: CASSHGQGENGELFF. DNA of the CDR3: TGTGCCAGCAGTCACGGACAGGGGGAGAACGGGGAGCTGTTTTTT.